These T cell receptor beta chains were read from a single sample in a study of blood T cell repertoires in COVID-19. Sequencing used immunoSEQ multiplex PCR; TCRdb keeps in-frame clones, though not all of them. The table records around 100,000 clones, roughly nine tenths of them present only once. Sequenced sample: peripheral blood. These receptors were taken from a man aged 50 to 59 with active COVID-19. Both conserved end residues are part of each CDR3. Fields, in order: clone size, D gene, V gene, J gene, CDR3 protein, CDR3 DNA. The D gene is left open where the match is weak. Only part of the rows carry a size: once, few, many, or a class if the clone is expanded.

clone size: .
D gene: .
V gene: TRBV19
J gene: TRBJ1-1
CDR3 protein: CASSTVSRLTEAFF
CDR3 DNA: TGTGCCAGTAGTACGGTCAGCAGGCTCACTGAAGCTTTCTTT

clone size: .
D gene: .
V gene: TRBV4-1
J gene: TRBJ1-5
CDR3 protein: CASSQGAGGSNQPQHF
CDR3 DNA: TGCGCCAGCAGCCAAGGGGCCGGGGGGTCCAATCAGCCCCAGCATTTT

clone size: .
D gene: .
V gene: TRBV5-1
J gene: TRBJ2-7
CDR3 protein: CASSLVRDSTYEQYF
CDR3 DNA: TGCGCCAGCAGCTTGGTGCGGGACAGTACCTACGAGCAGTACTTC

clone size: .
D gene: TRBD2
V gene: TRBV6-5
J gene: TRBJ2-1
CDR3 protein: CASLGLAGGPDEQFF
CDR3 DNA: TGTGCCAGCCTAGGACTAGCGGGGGGGCCCGATGAGCAGTTCTTC

clone size: .
D gene: .
V gene: TRBV12-3/TRBV12-4
J gene: TRBJ2-3
CDR3 protein: CASSLYTDTQYF
CDR3 DNA: TGTGCCAGCAGTTTATACACAGATACGCAGTATTTT

clone size: .
D gene: .
V gene: TRBV7-2
J gene: TRBJ1-4
CDR3 protein: CASSLAGAGEKLFF
CDR3 DNA: TGTGCCAGCAGCTTAGCTGGGGCAGGTGAAAAACTGTTTTTT

clone size: .
D gene: .
V gene: TRBV24-1
J gene: TRBJ1-1
CDR3 protein: CATSDLSGAFF
CDR3 DNA: TGTGCCACCAGTGATTTGTCGGGGGCTTTCTTT

clone size: .
D gene: TRBD2
V gene: TRBV6-6
J gene: TRBJ2-5
CDR3 protein: CASSPTSGGALETQYF
CDR3 DNA: TGTGCCAGCAGCCCTACTAGCGGGGGGGCTTTGGAGACCCAGTACTTC

clone size: .
D gene: .
V gene: TRBV2
J gene: TRBJ1-5
CDR3 protein: CASGQQEFNQPQHF
CDR3 DNA: TGTGCCAGCGGACAACAGGAGTTCAATCAGCCCCAGCATTTT

clone size: few
D gene: .
V gene: TRBV10-3
J gene: TRBJ1-1
CDR3 protein: CAISEGRLEAFF
CDR3 DNA: TGTGCCATCAGTGAGGGTCGGTTGGAAGCTTTCTTT

clone size: .
D gene: TRBD1
V gene: TRBV15
J gene: TRBJ1-4
CDR3 protein: CATSRDSNEKLFF
CDR3 DNA: TGTGCCACCAGCCGGGACAGTAATGAAAAACTGTTTTTT

clone size: .
D gene: .
V gene: TRBV7-9
J gene: TRBJ1-3
CDR3 protein: CASSLVSAGTGNTIYF
CDR3 DNA: TGTGCCAGCAGCTTAGTAAGCGCAGGGACTGGAAACACCATATATTTT

clone size: .
D gene: .
V gene: TRBV3-1/TRBV3-2
J gene: TRBJ2-6
CDR3 protein: CASSQGSLNSGANVLTF
CDR3 DNA: TGTGCCAGCAGCCAAGGATCCCTAAACTCTGGGGCCAACGTCCTGACTTTC

clone size: .
D gene: TRBD2
V gene: TRBV5-1
J gene: TRBJ2-1
CDR3 protein: CASSVTSGVSYNEQFF
CDR3 DNA: TGCGCCAGCAGCGTCACTAGCGGCGTCTCCTACAATGAGCAGTTCTTC